The 24 T cell receptor beta chains below were found in one sample sequenced in a study of control samples from healthy donors and cancer patients. Here immunoSEQ multiplex PCR was the method, and the copy in TCRdb shows in-frame clones only, minus some. This table holds around 120,000 clones, approximately 90% found once. The sequenced sample consisted of PBMCs. These receptors were obtained from a woman aged 45 to 65 with colorectal cancer.

This rearrangement joins TRBV21-1 to TRBJ1-5; the table's TRBD1 call for D was not verified on the DNA. TRBV21-1 is a recognized pseudogene. This CDR3 is built from 16 residues. The CDR3 region has the DNA TGTGCCAGCAGCACTGGTGTGGACAGGGATAATCAGCCCCAGCATTTT. It specifies CASSTGVDRDNQPQHF.

This clone was found a few times. The rearrangement links TRBV5-6 to TRBJ1-5, with D uncertain. CDR1 is SGHDT and CDR2 is YYEEEE in the germline V gene. CDR3 length equals 11 residues. The V and J ends lost 4 bases and 4 bases respectively, with 3 bases between them. CDR3 protein: CASSRNQPQHF. Here the CDR3 DNA reads TGTGCCAGCAGCAGAAATCAGCCCCAGCATTTT.

The chain uses TRBV21-1 and TRBJ2-4; TRBD2 reflects the table's D call only, with no check against the DNA. TRBV21-1 is labeled a pseudogene. This CDR3 has 16 residues. The CDR3 loop reads CASSRGSPSEKNIQYF. CDR3 DNA sequence: TGTGCCAGCAGCAGAGGGAGTCCCTCGGAAAAAAACATTCAGTACTTC.

This chain links TRBV25-1 with TRBJ1-3; tentatively, D is TRBD1 (6 bases). Germline-derived CDR1 and CDR2 are MGHDK and SYGVNS. CDR3 length: 16 amino acids. Trimming removed 5 bases from V and 2 bases from J, with 16 bases in between. The CDR3 nucleotides are TGTGCCAGCAGTCCCATCGGAGGGGGAACTGGAAACACCATATATTTT. It codes for CASSPIGGGTGNTIYF.

J is TRBJ2-5 and V is TRBV5-1; 10 bases line up with TRBD2. The CDR3 totals 17 residues. The V segment lost 5 bases and the J segment 0 bases; nucleotides outside the gene matches: 10. CDR1 and CDR2 (germline): SGHRS, YFSETQ. The DNA for the CDR3 is TGCGCCAGCAGGAGATCTACTAGCGGGACCTACCAAGAGACCCAGTACTTC. The encoded protein is CASRRSTSGTYQETQYF.

The rearrangement uses TRBV28 and TRBJ1-4; D not resolved. This CDR3 comprises 11 residues. Germline loops: CDR1 MDHEN, CDR2 SYDVKM. V lost 8 bases and J 5 bases, leaving 6 bases between the germline ends. This CDR3 reads CASRGNEKLFF. DNA for the CDR3: TGTGCCAGCCGGGGAAATGAAAAACTGTTTTTT. Looking up the rest from reference TRBV28 and TRBJ1-4 gives the full variable domain: DVKVTQSSRYLVKRTGEKVFLECVQDMDHENMFWYRQDPGLGLRLIYFSYDVKMKEKGDIPEGYSVSREKKERFSLILESASTNQTSMYLCASRGNEKLFFGSGTQLSVL.

This clone has only a few counts. The chain links TRBV11-2 to TRBJ1-2; tentatively, D is TRBD1 (6 bases). From germline, CDR1 is SGHAT and CDR2 FQNNGV. The ends were cut back, 11 bases at V and 8 bases at J, with 18 bases in the middle. This CDR3 is built from 12 residues. The CDR3, as DNA: TGTGCCGGGGGCCGGGAGGGCGGCGGCTACACCTTC. Protein: CAGGREGGGYTF.

The rearrangement uses TRBV28 and TRBJ2-3; possible D gene TRBD2, 6 bases. This CDR3 spans 13 amino acids. Germline lookup yields CDR1 MDHEN and CDR2 SYDVKM. V gave up 10 bases and J gave up 4 bases, with 15 bases separating them. As DNA, the CDR3 is TGTGCCACCGAGTTTCGGGGGTCAGATACGCAGTATTTT. Protein sequence: CATEFRGSDTQYF.

Here the CDR3 reads CASSQGPLTYNEQFF. In nucleotides, the CDR3 is TGTGCCAGCAGCCAAGGTCCACTTACCTACAATGAGCAGTTCTTC. The chain couples TRBV11-1 to TRBJ2-1; D is unclear. V lost 5 bases and J lost 2, with 13 bases in between. The CDR3 length is 15 residues. Looked up from germline, CDR1 is SGHAT and CDR2 is FQDESV (reference sequence). Filled out from reference TRBV11-1 and TRBJ2-1, the complete variable domain reads EAEVAQSPRYKITEKSQAVAFWCDPISGHATLYWYRQILGQGPELLVQFQDESVVDDSQLPKDRFSAERLKGVDSTLKIQPAELGDSAMYLCASSQGPLTYNEQFFGPGTRLTVL.

The chain carries TRBV11-3 and TRBJ2-3; TRBD2 is a possible D gene (6 bases). CDR3 size: 15 residues. Germline V gives CDR1 SGHNT, CDR2 YENEEA. The germline V and J ends were trimmed by 1 base and 4 bases, with 12 bases remaining between them. CDR3 nucleotides: TGTGCCAGCAGCTTAGCGGGAGCCGAGGCAGATACGCAGTATTTT. It yields the protein CASSLAGAEADTQYF.

This clone was seen only a few times. This rearrangement joins TRBV5-8 to TRBJ2-5, with TRBD2 identical over 11 bases. V lost 1 base to trimming and J lost 2 bases; unmatched junction nucleotides: 7. Germline V gene data show CDR1 as SGHTS and CDR2 as YDEGEE. This CDR3 contains 17 residues. DNA of the CDR3: TGTGCCAGCAGCTTGACCTTTAGCGGGGGGGCTCAAGAGACCCAGTACTTC. The encoded protein is CASSLTFSGGAQETQYF.

The chain combines TRBV5-1 with TRBJ2-2; possibly TRBD1 for D (6 bases). The germline CDR1 and CDR2 sequences are SGHRS and YFSETQ. The germline V and J ends were trimmed by 0 bases and 1 base, with 7 bases remaining between them. This CDR3 has 15 amino acids. This chain's CDR3 is CASSLGTVNTGELFF. The CDR3, as DNA: TGCGCCAGCAGCTTGGGGACAGTGAACACCGGGGAGCTGTTTTTT.

The chain couples TRBV18 to TRBJ1-5, with 8 bases fitting TRBD1. Germline lookup yields CDR1 KGHSH and CDR2 LQKENI. The length of the CDR3 is 15 residues. V gave up 3 bases and J gave up 1 base; unmatched junction bases: 2. CDR3 sequence: CASSPGQASNQPQHF. The CDR3 DNA reads as TGTGCCAGCTCACCGGGACAGGCCAGCAATCAGCCCCAGCATTTT.

The V and J genes are TRBV15 and TRBJ2-1; 14 positions match TRBD2. This CDR3 has 18 residues. Germline CDR1 is LNHNV and CDR2 is YYDKDF (reference sequence). V was clipped by 1 base and J by 6 bases; unmatched bases: 8. CDR3 DNA sequence: TGTGCCACCAGCAGAGGGACTAGCGGGAGGCGCTTACGCAATGAGCAGTTCTTC. Protein: CATSRGTSGRRLRNEQFF.

The V and J genes are TRBV29-1 and TRBJ2-2; no clear D gene. Trimming removed 4 bases at V and 4 bases at J, with 7 bases between. Germline lookup yields CDR1 SQVTM and CDR2 ANQGSEA. This CDR3 region has 12 residues. CDR3 sequence: CSVGHLTGELFF. The CDR3 DNA sequence: TGCAGCGTTGGGCACCTCACCGGGGAGCTGTTTTTT.

The count of this clone is one. The V gene is TRBV28, the J gene TRBJ1-1, with 8 bases identical to TRBD1. The CDR3 loop spans 15 amino acids. V was clipped by 3 bases and J by 6 bases; unmatched bases: 9. Germline V gives CDR1 MDHEN, CDR2 SYDVKM. The CDR3 loop is CASSFHRGNRAEAFF. DNA of the CDR3: TGTGCCAGCAGTTTCCACAGGGGGAACAGGGCTGAAGCTTTCTTT.

This clone was seen a handful of times. V usage is TRBV7-2 and J usage is TRBJ1-1; tentative D call: TRBD1 (5 bases). From germline, CDR1 is SGHTA and CDR2 FQGNSA. V shed 3 bases and J shed 0 bases, with 8 bases lying between them. This CDR3 is built from 14 residues. CDR3 loop: CASSFGAVNTEAFF. The CDR3 DNA is TGTGCCAGCAGCTTCGGGGCCGTGAACACTGAAGCTTTCTTT.

This clone appeared a single time. The V and J genes are TRBV11-1 and TRBJ2-4, with D tentatively TRBD1 (6 bases). V lost 5 bases and J 8 bases, leaving 19 bases between the germline ends. The germline gives CDR1 SGHAT, CDR2 FQDESV (reference sequence). The CDR3 runs to 15 residues. Written as DNA, the CDR3 is TGTGCCAGCAGCCCCAAAGGACAGCCCAGGGACATTCAGTACTTC. Protein sequence: CASSPKGQPRDIQYF. The whole variable domain, remainder taken from reference TRBV11-1 and TRBJ2-4, is EAEVAQSPRYKITEKSQAVAFWCDPISGHATLYWYRQILGQGPELLVQFQDESVVDDSQLPKDRFSAERLKGVDSTLKIQPAELGDSAMYLCASSPKGQPRDIQYFGAGTRLSVL.

The chain uses TRBV19 and TRBJ1-2; 7 bases line up with TRBD1. The V and J ends lost 6 bases and 0 bases, in that order; junction bases with no gene match: 7. The CDR3 has 15 residues. Germline V lookup: CDR1 LNHDA, CDR2 SQIVND (reference sequence). The CDR3 region is CASRRTGLTNYGYTF. The CDR3 nucleotides read TGTGCCAGTAGACGGACAGGTCTTACTAACTATGGCTACACCTTC.

This clone occurred a few times. The rearrangement links TRBV7-2 to TRBJ2-1; the D call may be TRBD1 or TRBD2 (6 bases each). Looked up from germline, CDR1 is SGHTA and CDR2 is FQGNSA. The CDR3 sequence is 14 residues long. V lost 1 base and J 7 bases, leaving 11 bases between the germline ends. CDR3 nucleotide sequence: TGTGCCAGCAGCTTAGATGGGGGGCCGAATGAGCAGTTCTTC. Translated, it gives CASSLDGGPNEQFF.

This chain joins TRBV6-2 or TRBV6-3 and TRBJ2-1; D assignment may be TRBD1 or TRBD2 (5 bases each). Germline V CDR1 and CDR2: MNHEY, SVGEGT. With 4 bases removed from V and 2 bases from J, the gap between germline ends came to 12 bases. The CDR3 extends over 15 amino acids. This chain's CDR3 is CASSSGRDAYNEQFF. The CDR3 bases are TGTGCCAGCAGTTCGGGTCGGGACGCCTACAATGAGCAGTTCTTC.

V gene TRBV7-9 combines with J gene TRBJ2-1; D might be TRBD2 (5 bases). Deletions cut 8 bases from V and 4 bases from J, with 21 bases between. The CDR3 contains 16 residues. The V gene's germline CDR1 is SEHNR and CDR2 FQNEAQ (reference sequence). CDR3 sequence: CASYKATVRVYNEQFF. The CDR3 DNA reads as TGTGCCAGCTACAAGGCCACCGTGCGGGTATACAATGAGCAGTTCTTC.

CDR3 DNA sequence: TGTGCCAGCAGCCGCCGGGGGACTGAGAATGAAAAACTGTTTTTT. It specifies CASSRRGTENEKLFF. The chain joins TRBV7-9 to TRBJ1-4, with a weak D call TRBD1 (5 bases). CDR1 is SEHNR and CDR2 is FQNEAQ in the germline V gene (reference sequence). Trimming left V 5 bases short and J 5 bases short, with 15 bases between. The CDR3 consists of 15 residues. Filled out from reference TRBV7-9 and TRBJ1-4, the complete variable domain reads DTGVSQNPRHKITKRGQNVTFRCDPISEHNRLYWYRQTLGQGPEFLTYFQNEAQLEKSRLLSDRFSAERPKGSFSTLEIQRTEQGDSAMYLCASSRRGTENEKLFFGSGTQLSVL.

V and J are TRBV6-6 and TRBJ2-3; no clear D. V was shortened by 8 bases and J by 2 bases, with 11 bases between the two germline ends. Germline CDR1 is MNHNY and CDR2 is SVGAGI (reference sequence). The CDR3 runs to 13 residues. CDR3 amino acids: CASRSGYTDTQYF. As DNA, the CDR3 is TGTGCCAGCCGATCGGGCTACACAGATACGCAGTATTTT.